This T cell receptor beta chain originates from a study of shared T cell receptors in the human thymus. The CDR3 is 15 amino acids. Between the trimmed V and J ends, which lost 4 bases and 0 bases, there was a span of 10 bases. Germline V gene data show CDR1 as MDHEN and CDR2 as SYDVKM. This table comes from immunoSEQ multiplex PCR, and its TCRdb copy is limited to in-frame clones, with some not included. The table lists about 660,000 clones, 70% to 90% of them singletons. In addition, the sample was reused for a study of human thymus T cells. That work states: Donation was from healthy Finnish infants who were having corrective surgery that addressed congenital heart defects. Resections from corrective heart surgery supplied the thymus tissue. The related literature has documented a marked overlap of thymic repertoires among unrelated individuals.

The chain is built from TRBV28 and TRBJ1-3; no firm D call. Source material: thymocytes. This TCR came from a boy in the first two years of life with a congenital heart defect. The DNA of the CDR3 is TGTGCCAGCAGTTCTCCAGAATTCTCTGGAAACACCATATATTTT. Protein sequence: CASSSPEFSGNTIYF.